Shown below are 24 T cell receptor beta chains from a single sample sequenced in a study of blood T cell repertoires in COVID-19. Clones were sequenced by immunoSEQ multiplex PCR, and TCRdb holds only the in-frame ones, with some missing. The sample yields fewer than 500,000 clones, approximately 90% seen once. Sequences were obtained from peripheral blood. The receptors were sampled from a woman aged 25 to 39 with acute or convalescent COVID-19.

The V gene is TRBV2, the J gene TRBJ1-3; maybe TRBD1 (5 bases). The V end lost 5 bases, the J end lost 8 bases, and 19 bases lay between the germline ends. This CDR3 contains 15 residues. Germline loops: CDR1 SNHLY, CDR2 FYNNEI. As DNA, the CDR3 is TGTGCCAGCAGTAAAATGGGGCACGGGTTTGACACCATATATTTT. Amino acids: CASSKMGHGFDTIYF. The full variable domain, with the rest looked up from reference TRBV2 and TRBJ1-3, is EPEVTQTPSHQVTQMGQEVILRCVPISNHLYFYWYRQILGQKVEFLVSFYNNEISEKSEIFDDQFSVERPDGSNFTLKIRSTKLEDSAMYFCASSKMGHGFDTIYFGEGSWLTVV.

This chain's CDR3 is CASSLTDRGGEQYF. The DNA of the CDR3 is TGCGCCAGCAGCTTAACCGACAGGGGCGGCGAGCAGTACTTC. The chain combines TRBV5-1 with TRBJ2-7, with 8 positions matching TRBD1. V shed 2 bases, J shed 6 bases, and the junction held 7 bases outside the gene matches. Per the germline V gene, CDR1 is SGHRS and CDR2 is YFSETQ. CDR3 length: 14 amino acids.

This rearrangement joins TRBV23-1 to TRBJ2-7, with D perhaps TRBD1 (6 bases). TRBV23-1 is classed as an ORF, of uncertain function. The CDR3 covers 14 residues. The V end was cut by 2 bases, the J end by 6 bases, with 14 bases between. The CDR3 DNA reads as TGCGCCAGCAGTCAACAGGGGTTAAGGGCCGAGCAGTACTTC. It yields the protein CASSQQGLRAEQYF.

J is TRBJ1-1 and V is TRBV11-2; D is ambiguous. Germline assignment: CDR1 SGHAT and CDR2 FQNNGV. The ends were cut back, 5 bases at V and 0 bases at J, with 10 bases in the middle. CDR3 length: 14 amino acids. In DNA, the CDR3 is TGTGCCAGCAGCCCACAGAGGGTGAACACTGAAGCTTTCTTT. Its protein product is CASSPQRVNTEAFF.

V gene TRBV11-1 combines with J gene TRBJ2-7; the match to TRBD1 covers 7 bases. Germline CDR1 reads SGHAT; CDR2 reads FQDESV (reference sequence). This CDR3 spans 14 amino acids. V was clipped by 0 bases and J by 3 bases; unmatched bases: 2. This CDR3 reads CASSLAGTVYEQYF. The CDR3 region has the DNA TGTGCCAGCAGCTTAGCTGGGACAGTCTACGAGCAGTACTTC.

The chain carries TRBV7-2 and TRBJ2-3; 11 positions match TRBD2. The CDR3 length is 16 residues. Germline CDR1 SGHTA, CDR2 FQGNSA. Trimming took 3 bases from V and 3 from J; bases not matched to a gene: 5. The CDR3 loop reads CASSLTSGALTDTQYF. The CDR3 bases are TGTGCCAGCAGCTTGACTAGCGGGGCTCTTACAGATACGCAGTATTTT.

The V and J genes are TRBV24-1 and TRBJ2-5; the D gene is possibly TRBD1 (5 bases). Trimming pared 7 bases from V and 5 bases from J, leaving 13 bases between. Per germline, CDR1 KGHDR and CDR2 SFDVKD. The length of the CDR3 is 13 residues. CDR3 DNA sequence: TGTGCCACCAGCCAGCATAAGGGGGAGACCCAGTACTTC. Encoded protein: CATSQHKGETQYF.

This clone has a handful of counts. The gene calls are TRBV28 and TRBJ2-7, with D maybe TRBD1 (6 bases). The CDR3 runs to 12 residues. V lost 8 bases to trimming and J lost 2 bases, with 10 bases between them. Per the germline V gene, CDR1 is MDHEN and CDR2 is SYDVKM. CDR3 region: CASRDKTYEQYF. The CDR3 DNA follows: TGTGCCAGCCGGGACAAAACCTACGAGCAGTACTTC.

The sample holds many counts of this clone. J is TRBJ2-1 and V is TRBV19; possible D gene TRBD2, 5 bases. Germline V CDR1 and CDR2: LNHDA, SQIVND (reference sequence). The CDR3 is 13 residues long. The germline V and J ends were trimmed by 7 bases and 4 bases, with 11 bases remaining between them. CDR3 DNA sequence: TGTGCCAGTAAGCTAGCTTCTTACAATGAGCAGTTCTTC. Protein: CASKLASYNEQFF.

This clone was detected only once. V gene TRBV6-5 combines with J gene TRBJ2-1; 7 nucleotides align to TRBD1. V lost 5 bases and J lost 7; bases outside the gene matches: 5. Germline assignment: CDR1 MNHEY and CDR2 SVGAGI. The CDR3 runs 13 residues. The CDR3 here is CASSPTGWNEQFF. CDR3 nucleotide sequence: TGTGCCAGCAGTCCGACAGGGTGGAATGAGCAGTTCTTC.

The chain joins TRBV7-3 to TRBJ2-1, with TRBD2 matching 8 bases. This CDR3 is built from 15 residues. Germline CDR1 and CDR2: SGHTA and FQGTGA. Germline trimming cut 5 bases from V and 4 bases from J; bases unmatched to any gene: 7. The CDR3 sequence: CASSASGGAYNEQFF. CDR3 nucleotides: TGTGCCAGCAGCGCCAGCGGGGGTGCGTACAATGAGCAGTTCTTC.

This clone was seen ten or more times. This rearrangement joins TRBV10-3 to TRBJ1-3, with D possibly matching TRBD1 (6 bases). The germline gives CDR1 ENHRY, CDR2 SYGVKD. The CDR3 has 15 amino acids. V lost 8 bases and J 0 bases, leaving 14 bases between the germline ends. The CDR3 DNA follows: TGTGCCATCTCAAACAGGGTAGACTCTGGAAACACCATATATTTT. It specifies CAISNRVDSGNTIYF.

CDR3 sequence (DNA): TGTGCCAGCAGCCAGACGACGGGATGGGACAATGAGCAGTTCTTC. Its translation is CASSQTTGWDNEQFF. The chain recombines TRBV7-8 with TRBJ2-1; possible D gene TRBD2, 5 bases. With 5 bases removed from V and 5 bases from J, the gap between germline ends came to 16 bases. In germline, CDR1 is SGHVS, CDR2 FQNEAQ. There are 15 residues in the CDR3.

As to this clone: One end of the junction varies from germline; a read error may be responsible. The V and J genes are TRBV20-1 and TRBJ2-7, with D possibly TRBD2 on 6 matching bases. The CDR3 consists of 11 residues. The germline V gene has CDR1 DFQATT and CDR2 SNEGSKA (reference sequence). CDR3 sequence: CSARDRGTLFF. Here the CDR3 DNA reads TGCAGTGCTAGAGATCGGGGGACCCTCTTCTTC.

V is TRBV7-9 and J is TRBJ2-1, with TRBD1 matching 9 bases. V was clipped by 3 bases and J by 5 bases; unmatched bases: 8. Per the germline V gene, CDR1 is SEHNR and CDR2 is FQNEAQ (reference sequence). The CDR3 loop spans 16 amino acids. The CDR3 nucleotides are TGTGCCAGCAGCTTGTCCGGGACAGGGAAGGACAATGAGCAGTTCTTC. It is translated as CASSLSGTGKDNEQFF.

The V call is TRBV6-5, the J call TRBJ1-5; D not certain. From germline, CDR1 is MNHEY and CDR2 SVGAGI. Deletions cut 7 bases from V and 7 bases from J, with 14 bases between. CDR3 length equals 13 residues. The DNA for the CDR3 is TGTGCCAGCACCGGACGAGAGGGACAGCCCCAGCATTTT. Translation: CASTGREGQPQHF.

CDR3 sequence reads: CASSLTGVNQPQHF. The CDR3 DNA follows: TGTGCCAGCAGTTTAACAGGGGTCAATCAGCCCCAGCATTTT. The genes are TRBV27 and TRBJ1-5, with TRBD1 matching over 7 bases. Trimming at V came to 2 bases and at J to 3 bases, leaving 1 base not matched to a gene. Germline CDR1 reads MNHEY; CDR2 reads SMNVEV (reference sequence). The CDR3 runs to 14 residues.

The rearrangement links TRBV28 to TRBJ1-4, with a weak D call TRBD1 (5 bases). Between the trimmed V and J ends, which lost 6 bases and 0 bases, there was a span of 14 bases. This CDR3 contains 16 residues. Germline CDR1 is MDHEN and CDR2 is SYDVKM. Here the CDR3 DNA reads TGTGCCAGCAGCCAGGACATGGACGCAACTAATGAAAAACTGTTTTTT. This translates into CASSQDMDATNEKLFF. Based on the CDR3 plus reference TRBV28 and TRBJ1-4, the full variable domain is DVKVTQSSRYLVKRTGEKVFLECVQDMDHENMFWYRQDPGLGLRLIYFSYDVKMKEKGDIPEGYSVSREKKERFSLILESASTNQTSMYLCASSQDMDATNEKLFFGSGTQLSVL.

The chain has TRBV3-1 (or the pseudogene TRBV3-2) and TRBJ2-7, with D perhaps matching TRBD2 (5 bases). Germline lookup yields CDR1 LGHDT and CDR2 YNNKEL (reference sequence). The CDR3 is 18 amino acids. Trimming shortened V by 1 base and J by 7 bases, and 26 bases separated the two germline ends. The CDR3 DNA sequence: TGTGCCAGCAGCCAAGTTTTCGGTTTTGGAGGTAATAATGTGGAGCAGTACTTC. It encodes CASSQVFGFGGNNVEQYF.

The rearrangement joins TRBV13 to TRBJ2-1; TRBD1 agrees at 8 bases. The CDR3 runs to 15 residues. The V and J ends lost 0 bases and 3 bases, in that order; junction bases with no gene match: 1. Looked up from germline, CDR1 is PRHDT and CDR2 is FYEKMQ (reference sequence). CDR3 in amino acids: CASSLGTGVYNEQFF. The CDR3 coding sequence is TGTGCCAGCAGCTTAGGGACAGGGGTCTACAATGAGCAGTTCTTC.

Regarding this clone: The same CDR3 arises from other DNA sequences in this sample as well. The chain couples TRBV7-3 to TRBJ2-3; tentatively, D is TRBD1 (5 bases). The ends were cut back, 6 bases at V and 2 bases at J, with 12 bases in the middle. There are 14 residues in the CDR3. Germline V gene data show CDR1 as SGHTA and CDR2 as FQGTGA. The chain's CDR3 is CASSLTRDTDTQYF. The DNA of the CDR3 is TGTGCCAGCAGTCTAACCAGGGACACAGATACGCAGTATTTT.

The chain is built from TRBV10-3 and TRBJ1-5; unclear D gene. Germline assignment: CDR1 ENHRY and CDR2 SYGVKD. The CDR3 spans 17 residues. V lost 0 bases to trimming and J lost 4 bases, with 16 bases between them. The CDR3 loop reads CAISESSGPFGNQPQHF. In nucleotides, the CDR3 is TGTGCCATCAGTGAGTCGAGTGGGCCCTTTGGAAATCAGCCCCAGCATTTT.

This chain links TRBV3-1 (or the pseudogene TRBV3-2) with TRBJ2-3; D is uncertain. This CDR3 is 15 amino acids long. Trimming pared 4 bases from V and 0 bases from J, leaving 11 bases between. CDR1 and CDR2 (germline): LGHDT, YNNKEL (reference sequence). CDR3 nucleotides: TGTGCCAGCAGCCCGCTACTACTTAGCACAGATACGCAGTATTTT. Translating it yields CASSPLLLSTDTQYF.

The rearrangement links TRBV5-6 to TRBJ1-2; 7 bases line up with TRBD1. Trimming cost V 2 bases and J 5 bases; bases outside gene matches: 3. The V gene's germline CDR1 is SGHDT and CDR2 YYEEEE. This CDR3 comprises 13 residues. The CDR3 DNA sequence: TGTGCCAGCAGCTTAGGGGGCCGGTATGGCTACACCTTC. The encoded protein is CASSLGGRYGYTF.